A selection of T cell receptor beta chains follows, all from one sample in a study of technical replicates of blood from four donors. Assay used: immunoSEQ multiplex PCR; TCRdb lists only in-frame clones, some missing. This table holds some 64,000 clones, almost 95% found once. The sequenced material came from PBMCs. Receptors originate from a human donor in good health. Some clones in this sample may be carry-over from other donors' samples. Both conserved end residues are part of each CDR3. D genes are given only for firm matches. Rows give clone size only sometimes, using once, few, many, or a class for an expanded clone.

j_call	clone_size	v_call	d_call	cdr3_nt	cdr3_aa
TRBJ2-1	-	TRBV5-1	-	TGCGCCAGCAGCTTGGTAGGAGAAACCTACAATGAGCAGTTCTTC	CASSLVGETYNEQFF
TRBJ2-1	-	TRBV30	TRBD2	TGTGCCTGGCGCGGACTAGCGGGAGGGATATTCTTC	CAWRGLAGGIFF
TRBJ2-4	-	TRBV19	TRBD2	TGTGCCAGTAGTATCATAGCGGGAGGCTCCGGAAACATTCAGTACTTC	CASSIIAGGSGNIQYF
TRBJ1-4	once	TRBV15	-	TGTGCCACCAGCAGAGAACAGGGCCCTAATGAAAAACTGTTTTTT	CATSREQGPNEKLFF
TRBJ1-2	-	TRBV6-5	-	TGTGCCAGCACCCCGGGACATCAAGTTGGTGGCTACACCTTC	CASTPGHQVGGYTF
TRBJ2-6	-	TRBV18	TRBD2	TGTGCCAGCTCACCACGGAGCGGGGGGCCTCACACGGGGGGGGCCAACGTCCTGACTTTC	CASSPRSGGPHTGGANVLTF
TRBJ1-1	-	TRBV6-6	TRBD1	TGTGCCAGCATCAGGGGGCTGGGCACTGAAGCTTTCTTT	CASIRGLGTEAFF
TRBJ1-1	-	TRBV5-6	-	TGTGCCAGCAGCGACACAGGACAGACAGCTTTCTTT	CASSDTGQTAFF
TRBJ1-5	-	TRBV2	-	TGTGCCAGCAGTGCGGAGGGATTCAATCAGCCCCAGCATTTT	CASSAEGFNQPQHF
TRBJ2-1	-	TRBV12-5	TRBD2	TGTGCTAGTGGTTTGGGCAACCTCGCGGGGGGGCGCAATGAGCAGTTCTTC	CASGLGNLAGGRNEQFF
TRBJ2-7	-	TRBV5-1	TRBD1	TGCGCCAGCAGCCCGGGGGATTATGGCAGGGGGCGATACGAGCAGTACTTC	CASSPGDYGRGRYEQYF
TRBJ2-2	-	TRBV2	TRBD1	TGTGCCAGCCGAGGGACAGGGAGAACCGGGGAGCTGTTTTTT	CASRGTGRTGELFF
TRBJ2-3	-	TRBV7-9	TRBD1	TGTGCCAGCAGATCAGGACAGGGAGCAGATACGCAGTATTTT	CASRSGQGADTQYF
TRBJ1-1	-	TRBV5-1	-	TGCGCCAGCAGCTTGGATAGGGGTGAAGCTTTCTTT	CASSLDRGEAFF